The 15 T cell receptor beta chains in this list originate from one sample, sequenced in a study of blood T cell repertoires in COVID-19. TCRdb's copy holds only in-frame clones and misses some; the assay was immunoSEQ multiplex PCR. The sample contains fewer than 200,000 clones, 70% to 90% of which appear only once. Sequencing was performed on peripheral blood. The receptors shown here come from a woman in her forties or fifties with COVID-19, enrolled during active disease.

The V and J genes are TRBV9 and TRBJ1-1; no firm D call. The CDR3 has 16 residues. The germline CDR1 and CDR2 sequences are SGDLS and YYNGEE. V was shortened by 4 bases and J by 0 bases, with 16 bases between the two germline ends. Written as DNA, the CDR3 is TGTGCCAGCAGCCCCGGAGGAGTGTTTATGAACACTGAAGCTTTCTTT. It encodes CASSPGGVFMNTEAFF. Full variable domain (remainder filled in from reference TRBV9 and TRBJ1-1): DSGVTQTPKHLITATGQRVTLRCSPRSGDLSVYWYQQSLDQGLQFLIQYYNGEERAKGNILERFSAQQFPDLHSELNLSSLELGDSALYFCASSPGGVFMNTEAFFGQGTRLTVV.

The gene calls are TRBV6-5 and TRBJ2-7, with 7 bases lining up with TRBD2. This CDR3 contains 13 residues. In germline, CDR1 is MNHEY, CDR2 SVGAGI. V was pared by 4 bases and J by 2 bases, with 2 bases of the junction left unmatched. This CDR3 is CASSSSGTYEQYF. DNA of the CDR3: TGTGCCAGCAGTTCTAGCGGCACCTACGAGCAGTACTTC.

The chain employs TRBV27 and TRBJ2-5; possibly TRBD1 for D (5 bases). Germline V gene lookup returns CDR1 MNHEY and CDR2 SMNVEV (reference sequence). With 2 bases removed from V and 5 bases from J, the gap between germline ends came to 18 bases. The CDR3 has 16 amino acids. CDR3: CASSLGAASLGETQYF. The CDR3 coding sequence is TGTGCCAGCAGTTTAGGGGCAGCATCGCTAGGGGAGACCCAGTACTTC.

The rearrangement uses TRBV5-4 and TRBJ2-5; D may be TRBD2 (5 bases). Germline V gene data show CDR1 as SGHNT and CDR2 as YYREEE (reference sequence). Between the trimmed V and J ends, which lost 5 bases and 5 bases, there was a span of 10 bases. The CDR3 is 12 amino acids. The CDR3 DNA reads TGTGCCAGCAGGGGAGATTCGGAGACCCAGTACTTC. It translates to CASRGDSETQYF.

The chain carries TRBV28 and TRBJ2-5, with D tentatively TRBD2 (6 bases). CDR1 is MDHEN and CDR2 is SYDVKM in the germline V gene. The V end lost 2 bases, the J end lost 5 bases, and 12 bases lay between the germline ends. The CDR3 runs 14 residues. The DNA for the CDR3 is TGTGCCAGCAGTTTAGGGTTAGGGAGGGAGACCCAGTACTTC. Its translation: CASSLGLGRETQYF.

This clone showed up just once. Compared with germline, one end of the junction differs, possibly owing to a read error. This sample also contains other DNA sequences that code for the same CDR3. The chain has TRBV5-1 and TRBJ2-5, with 15 bases identical to TRBD2. The CDR3 sequence is 17 residues long. The germline CDR1 and CDR2 sequences are SGHRS and YFSETQ. CDR3 coding DNA: TGTGCCAGCAGCACCGGGACTAGCGGGGGGCCGGAGGAGACCCAGTACTTC. Translated, it gives CASSTGTSGGPEETQYF.

The chain employs TRBV12-3 or TRBV12-4 and TRBJ2-1; a possible D gene is TRBD1 (7 bases). Trimming cost V 7 bases and J 6 bases, with 13 bases left between them. CDR3 length: 13 amino acids. The CDR3 DNA sequence: TGTGCCAGCAACCCAGGGGGAGGCAATGAGCAGTTCTTC. Residues: CASNPGGGNEQFF.

The V gene is TRBV5-1, the J gene TRBJ1-1; D is undetermined. Trimming removed 6 bases from V and 2 bases from J, with 14 bases in between. Per the germline V gene, CDR1 is SGHRS and CDR2 is YFSETQ. The CDR3 has 14 amino acids. For the CDR3, the DNA is TGCGCCAGCACCCTGGGGAGGGTTAACACTGAAGCTTTCTTT. This encodes CASTLGRVNTEAFF. Variable domain in full (rest from reference TRBV5-1 and TRBJ1-1): KAGVTQTPRYLIKTRGQQVTLSCSPISGHRSVSWYQQTPGQGLQFLFEYFSETQRNKGNFPGRFSGRQFSNSRSEMNVSTLELGDSALYLCASTLGRVNTEAFFGQGTRLTVV.

This clone has a single count. The V gene is TRBV9, the J gene TRBJ2-1, with TRBD2 matching over 12 bases. The CDR3 totals 15 residues. Germline lookup yields CDR1 SGDLS and CDR2 YYNGEE. The V segment lost 3 bases and the J segment 6 bases; nucleotides outside the gene matches: 4. CDR3 region: CASSARTSGVNEQFF. The CDR3 DNA follows: TGTGCCAGCAGCGCCCGGACTAGCGGGGTCAATGAGCAGTTCTTC.

The rearrangement joins TRBV6-2 or TRBV6-3 to TRBJ2-5, with D tentatively TRBD1 (6 bases). CDR3 length: 15 residues. Germline values: CDR1 MNHEY, CDR2 SVGEGT. V was pared by 4 bases and J by 0 bases, with 12 bases between. The CDR3 DNA reads as TGTGCCAGCAGTTCCGGACAGACCAACCAAGAGACCCAGTACTTC. Translated, it gives CASSSGQTNQETQYF.

The chain combines TRBV5-6 with TRBJ2-1; 12 bases map to TRBD2. Germline V gives CDR1 SGHDT, CDR2 YYEEEE. This CDR3 is 17 amino acids long. Losses at the gene ends were 1 base for V and 3 bases for J; bases not matched to a gene: 5. For the CDR3, the DNA is TGTGCCAGCAGCTTGTTTTCGACTAGCGGGGGCTACAATGAGCAGTTCTTC. It specifies CASSLFSTSGGYNEQFF.

This clone was counted a single time. The chain combines TRBV12-3 or TRBV12-4 with TRBJ2-7; weak D call: TRBD1 (5 bases). The CDR3 contains 13 residues. The V and J ends lost 5 bases and 7 bases respectively, with 15 bases between them. CDR3 DNA: TGTGCCAGCAGTGACAGTTTGCACTGGGAGCAGTACTTC. Translated: CASSDSLHWEQYF.

This clone was seen only once. The V and J genes are TRBV7-9 and TRBJ1-2, with 9 positions matching TRBD1. V shed 3 bases, J shed 6 bases, and the junction held 2 bases outside the gene matches. CDR3 length: 13 amino acids. Germline CDR1 and CDR2: SEHNR and FQNEAQ (reference sequence). The CDR3 region is CASSFGTGNGYTF. DNA for the CDR3: TGTGCCAGCAGCTTCGGGACAGGGAATGGCTACACCTTC.

V and J are TRBV2 and TRBJ2-3, with TRBD2 as a possible D gene (6 bases). V gave up 4 bases and J gave up 2 bases, with 19 bases separating them. The CDR3 has 17 residues. CDR1 is SNHLY and CDR2 is FYNNEI in the germline V gene. The CDR3 sequence is CASSVRRGTNHTDTQYF. The DNA for the CDR3 is TGTGCCAGCAGTGTCCGGCGGGGAACTAACCACACAGATACGCAGTATTTT.

The chain carries TRBV7-3 and TRBJ1-4; the match to TRBD1 covers 7 bases. With 8 bases clipped from V and 4 bases from J, the junction kept 7 bases outside the gene matches. Per the germline V gene, CDR1 is SGHTA and CDR2 is FQGTGA. CDR3 length: 14 amino acids. The CDR3 DNA reads TGTGCCAGCGAACCAGGGGGTTGTAATGAAAAACTGTTTTTT. Amino acids: CASEPGGCNEKLFF.